This T cell receptor beta chain was documented in a study of blood T cell repertoires in COVID-19. On the study more broadly: COVID-19 samples from acute and convalescent phases originated in the United States, Italy and Spain. Sources were T cells, B-cell-depleted T cells, or PBMCs; the material itself was cDNA or gDNA.

In the original workflow: Using reference gene primer amplification, nucleated cell counts were estimated. Repertoires were generated with immunoSEQ multiplex PCR, while TCRdb's copy carries only in-frame clones and drops some. V and J calls and clone size are as listed in that table; D and trimming were resolved from the DNA. The sample carries 400,000 to 450,000 clones, about nine tenths recorded once. The CDR3 consists of 17 residues. With 2 bases clipped from V and 3 bases from J, the junction kept 6 bases outside the gene matches. Germline loops: CDR1 KGHSH, CDR2 LQKENI. This sequence joins TRBV18 and TRBJ2-7; TRBD2 agrees at 14 bases. Specimen: peripheral blood. The receptor was isolated from a woman aged 25 to 39 with active or convalescent COVID-19. CDR3 loop: CASSPATGLAGVYEQYF. In DNA, the CDR3 is TGTGCCAGCTCACCAGCTACGGGACTAGCGGGGGTCTACGAGCAGTACTTC.